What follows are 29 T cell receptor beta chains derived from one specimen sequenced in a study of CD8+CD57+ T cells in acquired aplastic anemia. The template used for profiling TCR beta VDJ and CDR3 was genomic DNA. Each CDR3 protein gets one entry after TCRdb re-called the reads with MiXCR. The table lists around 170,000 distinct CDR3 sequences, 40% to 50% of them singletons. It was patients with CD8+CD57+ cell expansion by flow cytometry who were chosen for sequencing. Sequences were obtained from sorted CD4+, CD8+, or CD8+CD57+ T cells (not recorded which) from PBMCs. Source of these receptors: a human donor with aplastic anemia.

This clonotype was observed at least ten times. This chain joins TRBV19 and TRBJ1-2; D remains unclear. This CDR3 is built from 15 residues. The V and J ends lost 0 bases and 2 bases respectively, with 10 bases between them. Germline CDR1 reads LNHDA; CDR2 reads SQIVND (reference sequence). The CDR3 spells CASSIEAGINYGYTF. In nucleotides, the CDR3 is TGTGCCAGTAGTATAGAAGCCGGGATAAACTATGGCTACACCTTC.

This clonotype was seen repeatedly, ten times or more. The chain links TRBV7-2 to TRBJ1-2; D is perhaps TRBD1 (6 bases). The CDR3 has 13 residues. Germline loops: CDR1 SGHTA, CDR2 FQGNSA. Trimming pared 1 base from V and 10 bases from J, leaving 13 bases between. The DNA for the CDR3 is TGTGCCAGCAGCTTAGGGGGGGCCCTTACCTACACCTTC. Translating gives CASSLGGALTYTF.

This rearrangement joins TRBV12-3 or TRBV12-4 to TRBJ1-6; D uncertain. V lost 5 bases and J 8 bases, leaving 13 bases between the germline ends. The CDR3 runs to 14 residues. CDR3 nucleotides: TGTGCCAGCAGTCCTACATTAGGAGATTCACCCCTCCACTTT. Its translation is CASSPTLGDSPLHF.

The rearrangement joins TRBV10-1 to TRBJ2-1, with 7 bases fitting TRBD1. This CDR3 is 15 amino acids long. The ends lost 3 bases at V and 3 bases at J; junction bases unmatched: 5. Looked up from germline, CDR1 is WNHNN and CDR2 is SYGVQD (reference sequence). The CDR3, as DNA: TGCGCCAGCAGTGACAACAGGGGCCTCTACAATGAGCAGTTCTTC. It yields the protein CASSDNRGLYNEQFF.

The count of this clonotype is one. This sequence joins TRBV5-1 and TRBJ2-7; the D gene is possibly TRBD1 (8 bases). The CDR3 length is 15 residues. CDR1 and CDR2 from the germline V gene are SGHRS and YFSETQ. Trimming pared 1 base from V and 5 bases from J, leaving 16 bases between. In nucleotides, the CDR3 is TGCGCCAGCAGCTTGCGAACAGGGGGGGGTGACGAGCAGTACTTC. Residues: CASSLRTGGGDEQYF.

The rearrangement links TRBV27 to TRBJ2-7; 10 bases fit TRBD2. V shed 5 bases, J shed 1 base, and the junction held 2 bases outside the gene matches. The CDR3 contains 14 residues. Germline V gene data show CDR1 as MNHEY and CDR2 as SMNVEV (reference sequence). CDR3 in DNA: TGTGCCAGCAGTCTTAGCGGGGGGTCCTACGAGCAGTACTTC. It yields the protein CASSLSGGSYEQYF.

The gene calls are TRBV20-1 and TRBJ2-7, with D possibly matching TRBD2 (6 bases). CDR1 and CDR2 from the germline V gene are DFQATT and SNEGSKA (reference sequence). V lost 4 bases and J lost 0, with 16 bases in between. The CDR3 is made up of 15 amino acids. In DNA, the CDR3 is TGCAGTGCTAAGAGTCTAGCGACGAGCTCCTACGAGCAGTACTTC. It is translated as CSAKSLATSSYEQYF.

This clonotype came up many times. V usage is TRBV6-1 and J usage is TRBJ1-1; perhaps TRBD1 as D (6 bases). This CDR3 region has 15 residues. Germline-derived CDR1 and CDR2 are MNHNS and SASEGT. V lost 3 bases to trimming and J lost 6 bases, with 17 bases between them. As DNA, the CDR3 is TGTGCCAGCAGTGACAAGACAGGTGGAGTGTCTGAAGCTTTCTTT. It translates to CASSDKTGGVSEAFF.

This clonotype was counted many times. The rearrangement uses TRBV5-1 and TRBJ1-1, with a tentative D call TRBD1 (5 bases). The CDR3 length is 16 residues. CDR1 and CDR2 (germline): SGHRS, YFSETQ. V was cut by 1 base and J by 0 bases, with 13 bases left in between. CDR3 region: CASSLSAGTMNTEAFF. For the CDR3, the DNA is TGCGCCAGCAGCTTGTCGGCAGGGACTATGAACACTGAAGCTTTCTTT.

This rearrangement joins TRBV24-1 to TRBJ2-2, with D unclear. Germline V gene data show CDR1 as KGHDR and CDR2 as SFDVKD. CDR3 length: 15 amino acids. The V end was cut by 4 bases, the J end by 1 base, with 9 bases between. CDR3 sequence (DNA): TGTGCCACCAGTGACCAACCCCTGAACACCGGGGAGCTGTTTTTT. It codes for CATSDQPLNTGELFF.

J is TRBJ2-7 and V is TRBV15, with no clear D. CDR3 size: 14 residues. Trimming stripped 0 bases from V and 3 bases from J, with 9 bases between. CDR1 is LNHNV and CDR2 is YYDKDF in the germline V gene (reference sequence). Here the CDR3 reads CATSRDSQDYEQYF. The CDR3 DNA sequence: TGTGCCACCAGCAGAGATTCCCAGGACTACGAGCAGTACTTC.

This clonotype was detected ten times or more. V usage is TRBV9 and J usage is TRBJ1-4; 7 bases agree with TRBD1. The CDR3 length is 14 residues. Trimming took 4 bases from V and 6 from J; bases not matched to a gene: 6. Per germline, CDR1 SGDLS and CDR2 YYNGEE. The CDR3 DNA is TGTGCCAGCAGCCCGACAGGGCTGGATGAAAAACTGTTTTTT. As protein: CASSPTGLDEKLFF.

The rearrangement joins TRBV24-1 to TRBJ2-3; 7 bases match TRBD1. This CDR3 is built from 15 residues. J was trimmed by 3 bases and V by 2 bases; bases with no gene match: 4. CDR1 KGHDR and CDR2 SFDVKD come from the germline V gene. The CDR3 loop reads CATSDSRDRTDTQYF. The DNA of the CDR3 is TGTGCCACCAGTGATTCCCGGGACAGAACAGATACGCAGTATTTT.

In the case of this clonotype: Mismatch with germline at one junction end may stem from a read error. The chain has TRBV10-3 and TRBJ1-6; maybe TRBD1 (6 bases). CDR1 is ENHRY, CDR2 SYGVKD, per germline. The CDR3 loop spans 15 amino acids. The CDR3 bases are TGTGCCAGCAGTTACTCAGGGACATCAAGTTCACCCCTCCACTTT. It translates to CASSYSGTSSSPLHF.

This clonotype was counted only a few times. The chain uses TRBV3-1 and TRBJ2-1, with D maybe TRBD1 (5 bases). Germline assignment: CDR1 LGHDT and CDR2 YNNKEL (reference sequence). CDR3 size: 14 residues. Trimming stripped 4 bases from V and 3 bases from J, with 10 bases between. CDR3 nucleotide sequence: TGTGCCAGCAGCCCTCGCCAGGGCTACAATGAGCAGTTCTTC. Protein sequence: CASSPRQGYNEQFF.

The CDR3 is CASSIQGPYEQYF. CDR3 coding DNA: TGTGCCAGCAGTATCCAGGGGCCCTACGAGCAGTACTTC. This sequence joins TRBV7-6 and TRBJ2-7; possibly TRBD1 for D (6 bases). V was shortened by 6 bases and J by 2 bases, with 11 bases between the two germline ends. The germline CDR1 and CDR2 sequences are SGHVS and FNYEAQ. The CDR3 contains 13 residues.

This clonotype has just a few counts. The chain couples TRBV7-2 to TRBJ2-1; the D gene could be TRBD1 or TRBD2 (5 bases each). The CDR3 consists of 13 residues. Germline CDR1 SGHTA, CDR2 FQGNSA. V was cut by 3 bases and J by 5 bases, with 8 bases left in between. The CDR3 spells CASSFQGDNEQFF. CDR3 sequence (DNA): TGTGCCAGCAGCTTCCAGGGAGACAATGAGCAGTTCTTC.

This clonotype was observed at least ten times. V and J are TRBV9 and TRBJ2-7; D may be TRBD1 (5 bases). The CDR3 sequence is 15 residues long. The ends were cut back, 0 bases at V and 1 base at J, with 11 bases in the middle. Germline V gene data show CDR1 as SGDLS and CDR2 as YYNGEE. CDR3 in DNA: TGTGCCAGCAGCGTAGATGGCAGGGTTTCCTACGAGCAGTACTTC. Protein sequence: CASSVDGRVSYEQYF. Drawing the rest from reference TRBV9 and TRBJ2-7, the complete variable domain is DSGVTQTPKHLITATGQRVTLRCSPRSGDLSVYWYQQSLDQGLQFLIQYYNGEERAKGNILERFSAQQFPDLHSELNLSSLELGDSALYFCASSVDGRVSYEQYFGPGTRLTVT.

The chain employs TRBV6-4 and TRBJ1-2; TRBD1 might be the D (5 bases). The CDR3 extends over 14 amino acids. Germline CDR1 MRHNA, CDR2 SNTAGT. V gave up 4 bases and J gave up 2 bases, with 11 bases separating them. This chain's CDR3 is CASSALAGNYGYTF. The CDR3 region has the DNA TGTGCCAGCAGTGCCTTGGCAGGGAACTATGGCTACACCTTC.

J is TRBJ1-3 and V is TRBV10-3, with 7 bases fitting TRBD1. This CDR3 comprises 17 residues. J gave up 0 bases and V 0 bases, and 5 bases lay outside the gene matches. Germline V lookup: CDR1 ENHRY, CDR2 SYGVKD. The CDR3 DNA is TGTGCCATCAGTGAGTCGGCAGGGGGTCTCTCTGGAAACACCATATATTTT. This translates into CAISESAGGLSGNTIYF.

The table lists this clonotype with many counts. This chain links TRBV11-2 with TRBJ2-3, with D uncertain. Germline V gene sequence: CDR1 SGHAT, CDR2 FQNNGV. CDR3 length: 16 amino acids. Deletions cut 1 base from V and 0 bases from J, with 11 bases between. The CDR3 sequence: CASSLVRRISTDTQYF. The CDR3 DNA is TGTGCCAGCAGCTTAGTAAGGCGGATTAGCACAGATACGCAGTATTTT.

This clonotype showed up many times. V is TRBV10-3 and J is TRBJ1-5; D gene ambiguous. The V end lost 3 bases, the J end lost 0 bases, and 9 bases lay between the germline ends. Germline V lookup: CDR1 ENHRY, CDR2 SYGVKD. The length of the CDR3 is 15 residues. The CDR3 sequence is CAISDRTYSNQPQHF. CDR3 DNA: TGTGCCATCAGTGACAGGACTTATAGCAATCAGCCCCAGCATTTT.

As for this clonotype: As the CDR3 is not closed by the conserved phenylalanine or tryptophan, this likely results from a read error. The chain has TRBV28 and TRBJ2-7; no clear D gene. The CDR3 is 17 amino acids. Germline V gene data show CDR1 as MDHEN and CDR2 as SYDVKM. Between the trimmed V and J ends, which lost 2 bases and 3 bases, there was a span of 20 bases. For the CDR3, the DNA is TGTGCCAGCAGTTTAGGGTTACGGGTTAGAGGTAACTACGAGCAGTACCTC. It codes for CASSLGLRVRGNYEQYL.

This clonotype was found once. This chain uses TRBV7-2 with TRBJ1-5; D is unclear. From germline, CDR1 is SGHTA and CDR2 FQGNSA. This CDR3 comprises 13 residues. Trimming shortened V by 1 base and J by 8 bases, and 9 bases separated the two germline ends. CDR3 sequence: CASSLGGREPQHF. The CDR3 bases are TGTGCCAGCAGCTTAGGGGGTCGGGAGCCCCAGCATTTT. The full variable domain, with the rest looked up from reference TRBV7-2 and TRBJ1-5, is GAGVSQSPSNKVTEKGKDVELRCDPISGHTALYWYRQSLGQGLEFLIYFQGNSAPDKSGLPSDRFSAERTGGSVSTLTIQRTQQEDSAVYLCASSLGGREPQHFGDGTRLSIL.

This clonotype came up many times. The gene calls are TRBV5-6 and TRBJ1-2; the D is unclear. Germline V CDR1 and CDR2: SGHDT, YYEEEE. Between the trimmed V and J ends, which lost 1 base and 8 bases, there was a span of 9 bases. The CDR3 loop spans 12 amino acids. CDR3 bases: TGTGCCAGCAGCTTGAGGTCAACGGGCTACACCTTC. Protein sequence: CASSLRSTGYTF.

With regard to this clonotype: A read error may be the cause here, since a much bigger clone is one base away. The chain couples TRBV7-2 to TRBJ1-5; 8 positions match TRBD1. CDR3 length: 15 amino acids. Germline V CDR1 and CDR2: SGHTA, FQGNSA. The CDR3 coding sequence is TGTGCCAGCAGCCCCGGCCAGGGGGCCGGTCAGCTCCAGCATTTT. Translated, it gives CASSPGQGAGQLQHF.

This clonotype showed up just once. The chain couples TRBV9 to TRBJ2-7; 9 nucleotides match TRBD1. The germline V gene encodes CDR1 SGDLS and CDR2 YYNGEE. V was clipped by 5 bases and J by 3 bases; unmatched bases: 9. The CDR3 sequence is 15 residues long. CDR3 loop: CASRTPGTGLYEQYF. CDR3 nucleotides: TGTGCCAGCAGGACTCCCGGGACAGGGCTCTACGAGCAGTACTTC.

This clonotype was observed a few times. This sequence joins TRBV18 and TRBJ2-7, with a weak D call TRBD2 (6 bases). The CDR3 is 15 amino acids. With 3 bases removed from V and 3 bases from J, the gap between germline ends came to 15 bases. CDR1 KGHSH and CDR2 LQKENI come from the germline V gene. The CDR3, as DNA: TGTGCCAGCTCACCGGGACTTCACTTGGACTACGAGCAGTACTTC. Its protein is CASSPGLHLDYEQYF.

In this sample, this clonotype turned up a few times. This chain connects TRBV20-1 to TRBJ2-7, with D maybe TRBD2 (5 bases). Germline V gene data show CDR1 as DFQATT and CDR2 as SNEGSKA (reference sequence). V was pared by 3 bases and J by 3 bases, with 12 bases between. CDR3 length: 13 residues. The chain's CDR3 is CSASADGIYEQYF. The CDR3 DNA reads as TGCAGTGCTAGTGCGGACGGGATCTACGAGCAGTACTTC.